Detailed here is one T cell receptor (beta chain). A COVID-19 case had been met by exposed participants during the 2 weeks before study entry. The CDR3 length is 15 residues. Trimming took 3 bases from V and 4 from J; bases not matched to a gene: 5. Germline CDR1 reads SGHTA; CDR2 reads FQGNSA. This sample is drawn from a study of blood T cell repertoires in COVID-19. TCRdb's copy holds only in-frame clones and misses some; the assay was immunoSEQ multiplex PCR. This table holds 200,000 or so clones, approximately 83% found once. This TCR derives from a woman between 45 and 60 years old who had been exposed to COVID-19. The sample was PBMCs or T cells enriched from blood (not recorded which). This chain joins TRBV7-2 and TRBJ2-1; 8 bases match TRBD2. DNA of the CDR3: TGTGCCAGCAGCTTCAGCGGGGGCCTTTACAATGAGCAGTTCTTC. It specifies CASSFSGGLYNEQFF.